This note documents a single T cell receptor (beta chain) sequence. Scientists amplified the TCR beta CDR3 regions from RNA transcripts. The workflow started with a first-round RT-PCR run with HTBI primers and then moved on to a second-round multiplex PCR. Each CDR3 protein is one row after TCRdb ran MiXCR on the multiplex PCR reads. The table lists hundreds of thousands of distinct CDR3 sequences, around a fifth of them singletons. This record belongs to a study of Graves' ophthalmopathy and Graves' hyperthyroidism. It was on clinical symptoms, serum thyroxine, TRAb, thyroid ultrasound and orbital computed tomography that diagnosis relied. Germline CDR1 MNHEY, CDR2 SMNVEV (reference sequence). The CDR3 has 14 amino acids. V lost 2 bases, J lost 4 bases, and 9 bases lay in between.

The V and J genes are TRBV27 and TRBJ1-5, with D perhaps matching TRBD1 (6 bases). The source of this sequence is a woman aged 18-29 years with stable Graves' hyperthyroidism. Material: peripheral blood. The CDR3 protein is CASSLPGVNQPQHF. The CDR3 DNA follows: TGTGCCAGCAGTTTACCAGGGGTAAATCAGCCCCAGCATTTT.